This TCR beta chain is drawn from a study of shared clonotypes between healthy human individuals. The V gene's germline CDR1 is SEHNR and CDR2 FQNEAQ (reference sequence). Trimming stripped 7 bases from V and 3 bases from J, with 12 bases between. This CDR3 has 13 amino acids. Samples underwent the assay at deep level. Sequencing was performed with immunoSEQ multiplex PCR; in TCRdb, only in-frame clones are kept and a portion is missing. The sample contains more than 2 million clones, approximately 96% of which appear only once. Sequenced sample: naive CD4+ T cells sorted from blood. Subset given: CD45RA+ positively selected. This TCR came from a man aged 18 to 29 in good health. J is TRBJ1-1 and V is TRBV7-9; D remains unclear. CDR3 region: CASTPGSDTEAFF. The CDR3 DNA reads TGTGCCAGCACTCCGGGATCGGACACTGAAGCTTTCTTT.